The rows below give T cell receptor beta chains drawn from one sample of a study of cytomegalovirus exposure and HLA in healthy donors. Assay used: immunoSEQ multiplex PCR; TCRdb lists only in-frame clones, some missing. The repertoire holds some 150,000 clones, with approximately 79% as singletons. The sample taken for sequencing was PBMCs. The receptors derive from a man in his forties or fifties in good health and CMV-seropositive. The CDR3 runs from the conserved cysteine through the conserved F or W.

v_gene	j_gene	CDR3aa
TRBV9	TRBJ1-2	CASSRTVGQGYGYTF
TRBV11-3	TRBJ2-1	CASSLGQEYNEQFF
TRBV2	TRBJ2-7	CASSPTSRLFYEQYF
TRBV2	TRBJ1-2	CASTPGQGFTGYTF
TRBV5-1	TRBJ2-3	CASSYAWTSGRAVRPDTQYF
TRBV11-2	TRBJ1-4	CASTFSLVGGTANEKLFF
TRBV27	TRBJ2-7	CASTGTSGHYEQYF
TRBV29-1	TRBJ2-1	CSVGLAAGQFF
TRBV15	TRBJ2-2	CATSRDYQAGELFF
TRBV6-5	TRBJ1-4	CASSRGQGDEKLFF
TRBV10-1	TRBJ2-5	CASSVGTGQETQYF
TRBV5-1	TRBJ2-3	CASSFTGNTDTQYF
TRBV27	TRBJ1-1	CASSPQGATEAFF
TRBV7-8	TRBJ2-2	CASSLGLLLVNTGELFF
TRBV5-6	.	CASSRGGTKQYEQYF
TRBV27	TRBJ2-4	CASSSSIEKNIQYF
TRBV27	TRBJ2-3	CASRSRVKGLDTQYF
TRBV4-2	TRBJ2-7	CASSQTSGTYEQYF
TRBV11-1	TRBJ2-1	CASSPPGGSYNEQFF
TRBV6-4	TRBJ1-1	CASSRQAGMNTEAFF
TRBV7-2	TRBJ2-1	CASSSAGTSGIDEQFF
TRBV5-1	TRBJ2-1	CASSPYSSYNEQFF
TRBV30	TRBJ1-5	CAWSSGGHRGQPQHF
TRBV6-5	TRBJ2-5	CASSPRVQQTQYF
TRBV9	TRBJ2-3	CASSVETGADTQYF
TRBV18	TRBJ2-2	CASSPLATGTAGELFF
TRBV6-1	TRBJ2-2	CASPDFPGTGELFF
TRBV29-1	TRBJ2-5	CSAEDRVTQETQYF
TRBV6-5	TRBJ1-1	CASSQRQGLKGEAFF